Given below is one T cell receptor beta chain in context. Methods used by the authors: Estimates of nucleated cell counts were drawn from the amplification of reference gene primers. The table came from immunoSEQ multiplex PCR; TCRdb's copy has only in-frame clones and leaves some out. D and trimming were read from the DNA, whereas the V and J calls and clone size are those reported in that table. This sample has about 190,000 clones, with nearly 90% found just once. This record comes from a study of blood T cell repertoires in COVID-19. V was clipped by 6 bases and J by 6 bases, with 17 bases between them. The V gene's germline CDR1 is SQVTM and CDR2 ANQGSEA. The CDR3 is 14 residues long.

The chain carries TRBV29-1 and TRBJ2-2, with D possibly being TRBD1 (6 bases). Input material: peripheral blood. This clonotype was obtained from a man aged 55 to 70 with active or convalescent COVID-19. CDR3 in amino acids: CSVENRVSPGELFF. The CDR3 bases are TGCAGCGTAGAAAACAGGGTTAGTCCCGGGGAGCTGTTTTTT.